The clone carrying this T cell receptor (beta chain) was observed a handful of times. Its antigen is still unknown. The data are from a study of T-cell memory formation after mild COVID-19. Turning to the study itself: TCR clusters were largely donor specific. Study-wide results and caveats: CM and EM subsets held most contracting CD4+ clones; EMRA held CD8+ ones.

TCRdb re-called the 5' RACE reads with MiXCR, one entry per CDR3 protein. The repertoire includes around 450,000 distinct CDR3 sequences, 20% of them detected once, and 8.4% sits in the top ten. The TCR comes from an adult woman who had mild COVID-19 (a few samples of this study predate the infection). Cell type and time point are not known. Sequencing input: PBMCs or a T cell subset sorted from them (not recorded which).

CDR3: CASSQGNIGTGELFF. The CDR3 bases are TGTGCCAGCAGCCAAGGAAATATTGGGACCGGGGAGCTGTTTTTT. The V call is TRBV3-1, the J call TRBJ2-2; unclear D gene. Germline V gives CDR1 LGHDT, CDR2 YNNKEL (reference sequence). Deletions cut 1 base from V and 5 bases from J, with 11 bases between. This CDR3 has 15 residues.